This TCR beta chain originates from a study of regulatory T cells in long-lasting Graves disease. Points from the study as a whole: Persistent disease was characterized by preferential usage of TRBV28, TRBJ1-2 and TRBJ2-5. Persistent Graves' patients showed less TCR diversity than newly diagnosed patients showed.

The CDR3 sequence is 11 residues long. Trimming left V 6 bases short and J 7 bases short, with 6 bases between. The sample holds many counts of this clonotype. The antigen remains unidentified. Library construction for TCR beta used iRepertoire HTBI primers and Arm-PCR of CDR3 regions. TCRdb called the multiplex PCR reads again in MiXCR, with one record for every CDR3 protein. Of roughly 500,000 distinct CDR3 sequences in the sample, approximately 13% were seen once. Regarding time point: newly diagnosed GD, antithyroid drugs for less than 3 months. PBMC RNA was the source of the TCR library. The data were also submitted as part of a second study, on T cells in Graves' hyperthyroidism and ophthalmopathy. This second report adds: Diagnosis relied on clinical symptoms, serum thyroxine and TRAb, thyroid ultrasound and orbital computed tomography.

Here the sequenced sample was peripheral blood mononuclear cells (PBMCs), taken at new diagnosis, from a patient treated with antithyroid drugs. J is TRBJ2-2 and V is TRBV12-3 or TRBV12-4; TRBD1 is a possible D gene (6 bases). The clonotype was recovered from a man aged 25 to 40 with Graves disease. DNA of the CDR3: TGTGCCAGCAGGACAGGCGGGGAGCTGTTTTTT. Residues: CASRTGGELFF.